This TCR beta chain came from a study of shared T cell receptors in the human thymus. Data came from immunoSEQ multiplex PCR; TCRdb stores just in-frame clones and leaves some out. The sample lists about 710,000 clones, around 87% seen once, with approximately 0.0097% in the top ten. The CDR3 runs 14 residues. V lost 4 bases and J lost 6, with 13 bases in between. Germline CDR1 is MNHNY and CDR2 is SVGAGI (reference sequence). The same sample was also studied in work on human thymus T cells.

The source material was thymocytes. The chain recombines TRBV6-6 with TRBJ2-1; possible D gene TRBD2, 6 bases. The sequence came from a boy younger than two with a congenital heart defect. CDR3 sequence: CASSFETSGNEQFF. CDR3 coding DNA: TGTGCCAGCAGTTTTGAGACTAGTGGCAATGAGCAGTTCTTC.